This TCR beta chain emerged from a study of blood T cell repertoires in COVID-19. Using immunoSEQ multiplex PCR, the repertoire was profiled, and TCRdb retains in-frame clones only, with some absent. The sample has about 200,000 clones; approximately 80% are singletons. The CDR3 runs 13 residues. V lost 5 bases to trimming and J lost 5 bases; unmatched junction nucleotides: 3. CDR1 is WSHSY and CDR2 is SAAADI in the germline V gene. This rearrangement joins TRBV10-2 to TRBJ1-5; 7 nucleotides match TRBD1. Sequencing was performed on peripheral blood. The TCR sequence derives from a woman of 80 years or more with acute or convalescent COVID-19. The CDR3 nucleotides are TGCGCCAGCAGTCGACAGGGCCATCAGCCCCAGCATTTT. Translation: CASSRQGHQPQHF.